This T cell receptor (beta chain) was captured in a study of T cell repertoires in cytomegalovirus infection. This clonotype has a single count. What it binds is unknown. Trimming removed 5 bases from V and 12 bases from J; junction bases left unmatched: 21. Germline V gene sequence: CDR1 SGHVS, CDR2 FNYEAQ. This CDR3 contains 17 residues. TCRdb used MiXCR to reprocess the reads, holding one entry per CDR3 protein. This sample has some 500,000 distinct CDR3 sequences, with about 39% found just once. V usage is TRBV7-6 and J usage is TRBJ2-1; TRBD1 aligns across 8 bases. The sequences come from cultured PBMCs, collected from culture after CMV antigen stimulation. This receptor was obtained from a human donor in good health (CMV status not recorded). Some clones in this sample may be carry-over from other donors' samples. The CDR3 is CASSNIGQGLSNEWQFF. The CDR3 DNA is TGTGCCAGCAGCAATATTGGACAGGGATTATCCAATGAGTGGCAGTTCTTC.